This TCR beta chain originates from a study of T cell responses to AZD1222 COVID-19 vaccine. Study conclusions and caveats: The span of vaccine-associated CD4 TCRs extended across spike, with dominance at 160-218 and 743-854. The study identified only six AZD1222 recipients as seropositive at baseline.

The V gene's germline CDR1 is SEHNR and CDR2 FQNEAQ (reference sequence). This CDR3 has 17 amino acids. Trimming stripped 5 bases from V and 0 bases from J, with 17 bases between. In the case of this clone: As yet, its antigen is unknown.

Only in-frame clones appear in the TCRdb table, and some are missing; sequencing was by immunoSEQ multiplex PCR. Of fewer than 150,000 clones listed, 88% are singletons. This chain joins TRBV7-9 and TRBJ2-1; possible D gene TRBD2, 6 bases. The origin of this receptor is an adult who received the AZD1222 COVID-19 vaccine. The sequenced sample was peripheral blood, obtained 28 days after the second AZD1222 dose. The CDR3, as DNA: TGTGCCAGCAGCCCAAGGAGGGGACTTAGCTCCTACAATGAGCAGTTCTTC. Protein: CASSPRRGLSSYNEQFF.